This is a list of T cell receptor beta chains from one sample in a study of Graves' ophthalmopathy and Graves' hyperthyroidism. TCRdb reprocessed the multiplex PCR reads with MiXCR, giving one entry per CDR3 protein. The table has approximately 540,000 distinct CDR3 sequences, just under 40% seen once; the top ten hold 3.5% to 4.5%. Sequenced material: peripheral blood or thyroid tissue (not recorded which). These receptors came from an adult man with Graves' hyperthyroidism. Both conserved end residues are part of each CDR3. The order of the fields is clone size, D gene, V gene, J gene, CDR3 protein, CDR3 DNA. A D gene is named only where the DNA matches it firmly. Rows may omit the clone size; those that give it use once, few, many or a size class.

.,.,TRBV5-1,TRBJ1-2,CASSLEGISGYTF,TGCGCCAGCAGCTTGGAAGGGATTAGTGGCTACACCTTC
.,TRBD2,TRBV9,TRBJ2-5,CASSVDTGGGLIETQYF,TGTGCCAGCAGCGTAGATACGGGAGGGGGTTTGATCGAGACCCAGTACTTC
many,.,TRBV13,TRBJ1-6,CASSLRGFGNSPLHF,TGTGCCAGCAGCCTCCGGGGGTTCGGCAATTCACCCCTCCACTTT
many,TRBD1,TRBV7-9,TRBJ1-2,CASSSDWGQGRGYTF,TGTGCCAGCAGCTCCGATTGGGGACAGGGAAGGGGCTACACCTTC
many,.,TRBV10-3,TRBJ1-2,CAISEIRDSTRGYTF,TGTGCCATCAGTGAAATCCGGGACTCAACGCGTGGCTACACCTTC
many,.,TRBV14,TRBJ2-7,CASSQEARGNEQYF,TGTGCCAGCAGCCAAGAGGCCAGGGGCAACGAGCAGTACTTC
few,.,TRBV9,TRBJ1-6,CASSQVVQGDSPLHF,TGTGCCAGCAGCCAAGTTGTACAGGGCGATTCACCCCTCCACTTT
many,.,TRBV20-1,TRBJ1-5,CSASKGSNQPQHF,TGCAGTGCTAGCAAGGGTTCGAATCAGCCCCAGCATTTT
many,.,TRBV12-3/TRBV12-4,TRBJ1-3,CASSSRLSSGNTIYF,TGTGCCAGCAGTTCCCGTTTGAGCTCTGGAAACACCATATATTTT
many,.,TRBV6-6,TRBJ1-2,CASSEIRDNYGYTF,TGTGCCAGCAGTGAGATCCGGGACAACTATGGCTACACCTTC
few,.,TRBV19,TRBJ1-1,CASGSPREAFF,TGTGCCAGTGGAAGCCCCCGCGAAGCTTTCTTT
few,.,TRBV3-1,TRBJ2-5,CASSDSGQETQYF,TGTGCCAGCAGCGATAGCGGCCAAGAGACCCAGTACTTC
.,.,TRBV7-9,TRBJ2-7,CASSYNGYEQYF,TGTGCCAGCAGCTACAACGGCTACGAGCAGTACTTC
.,TRBD1,TRBV9,TRBJ2-7,CASSPGTGGDEQCF,TGTGCCAGCAGCCCGGGGACAGGGGGGGACGAGCAGTGCTTC
.,TRBD1,TRBV2,TRBJ1-1,CASRLRQGGSYGTEAFF,TGTGCCAGCAGACTCCGACAGGGGGGTAGTTATGGCACTGAAGCTTTCTTT
.,TRBD1,TRBV7-6,TRBJ2-7,CASSLQGAQSSYEQYF,TGTGCCAGCAGTTTACAGGGGGCGCAGAGCTCCTACGAGCAGTACTTC
few,.,TRBV20-1,TRBJ1-6,CSASYGNSPLHF,TGCAGTGCTAGCTATGGGAATTCACCCCTCCACTTT
few,.,TRBV7-9,TRBJ1-2,CASSSIDTGSYGYTF,TGTGCCAGCAGCTCCATTGACACGGGGAGCTATGGCTACACCTTC
many,.,TRBV19,TRBJ2-7,CASIQGRDDSSYEQYF,TGTGCCAGTATACAGGGCAGGGATGATAGCTCCTACGAGCAGTACTTC
.,.,TRBV7-2,TRBJ2-5,CASSLEGHFLETQYF,TGTGCCAGCAGCTTAGAAGGACACTTTTTGGAGACCCAGTACTTC
few,TRBD1,TRBV5-1,TRBJ1-2,CASSFQGASGYTF,TGCGCCAGCAGCTTCCAGGGGGCTAGCGGCTACACCTTC
few,.,TRBV5-1,TRBJ2-7,CASSFGVGGTYEQYF,TGCGCCAGCAGCTTCGGGGTCGGGGGAACCTACGAGCAGTACTTC
.,TRBD1,TRBV14,TRBJ1-6,CASSRTGSNQPLHF,TGTGCCAGCAGCCGGACAGGTAGCAATCAGCCCCTCCACTTT
many,.,TRBV27,TRBJ1-2,CASSQRSEINGYTF,TGTGCCAGCAGTCAACGGTCCGAAATCAATGGCTACACCTTC
.,.,TRBV10-3,TRBJ1-3,CASNRGLSGNTIYF,TGTGCCAGCAACCGGGGGCTCAGTGGAAACACCATATATTTT